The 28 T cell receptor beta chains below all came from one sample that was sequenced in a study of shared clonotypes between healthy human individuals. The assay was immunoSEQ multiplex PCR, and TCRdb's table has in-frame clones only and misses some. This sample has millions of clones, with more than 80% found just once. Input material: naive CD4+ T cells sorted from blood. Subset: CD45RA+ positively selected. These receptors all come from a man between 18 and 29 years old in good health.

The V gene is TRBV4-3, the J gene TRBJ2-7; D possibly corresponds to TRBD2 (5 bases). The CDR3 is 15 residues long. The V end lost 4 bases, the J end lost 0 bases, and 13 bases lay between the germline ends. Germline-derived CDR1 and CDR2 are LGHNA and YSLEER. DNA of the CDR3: TGCGCCAGCAGCCTATCTTACGGGGACTCCTACGAGCAGTACTTC. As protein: CASSLSYGDSYEQYF.

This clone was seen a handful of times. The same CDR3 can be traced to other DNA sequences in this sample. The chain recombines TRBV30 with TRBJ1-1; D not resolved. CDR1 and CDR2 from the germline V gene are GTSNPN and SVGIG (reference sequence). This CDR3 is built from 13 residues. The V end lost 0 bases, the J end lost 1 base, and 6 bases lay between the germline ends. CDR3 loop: CAWSVSRNTEAFF. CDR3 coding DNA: TGTGCCTGGAGTGTATCCCGGAACACTGAAGCTTTCTTT.

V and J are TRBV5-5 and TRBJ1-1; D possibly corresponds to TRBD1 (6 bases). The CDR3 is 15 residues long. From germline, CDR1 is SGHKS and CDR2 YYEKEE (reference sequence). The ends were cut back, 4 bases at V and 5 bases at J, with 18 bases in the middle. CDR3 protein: CASSVGQWSGTEAFF. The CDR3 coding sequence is TGTGCCAGCAGCGTCGGACAGTGGTCGGGGACTGAAGCTTTCTTT.

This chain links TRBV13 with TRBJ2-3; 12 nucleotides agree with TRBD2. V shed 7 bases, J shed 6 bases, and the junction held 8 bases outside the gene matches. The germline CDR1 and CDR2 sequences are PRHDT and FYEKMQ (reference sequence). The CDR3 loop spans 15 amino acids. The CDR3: CASTLAGGWADTQYF. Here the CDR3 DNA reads TGTGCCAGCACCCTAGCGGGGGGGTGGGCGGATACGCAGTATTTT.

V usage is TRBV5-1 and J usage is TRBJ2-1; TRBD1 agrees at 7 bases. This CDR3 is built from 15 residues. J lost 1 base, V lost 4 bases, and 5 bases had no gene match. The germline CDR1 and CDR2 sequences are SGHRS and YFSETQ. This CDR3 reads CASSEGQFSYNEQFF. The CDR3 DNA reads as TGCGCCAGCAGCGAGGGACAGTTTTCCTACAATGAGCAGTTCTTC.

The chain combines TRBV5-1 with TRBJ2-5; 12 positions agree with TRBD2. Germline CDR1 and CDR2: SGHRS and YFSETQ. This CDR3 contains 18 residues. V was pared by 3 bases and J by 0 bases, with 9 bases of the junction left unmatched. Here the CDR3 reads CASSSRPRTSGDQETQYF. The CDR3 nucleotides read TGCGCCAGCAGCTCAAGGCCGAGGACTAGCGGGGACCAAGAGACCCAGTACTTC. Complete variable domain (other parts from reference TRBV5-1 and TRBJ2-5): KAGVTQTPRYLIKTRGQQVTLSCSPISGHRSVSWYQQTPGQGLQFLFEYFSETQRNKGNFPGRFSGRQFSNSRSEMNVSTLELGDSALYLCASSSRPRTSGDQETQYFGPGTRLLVL.

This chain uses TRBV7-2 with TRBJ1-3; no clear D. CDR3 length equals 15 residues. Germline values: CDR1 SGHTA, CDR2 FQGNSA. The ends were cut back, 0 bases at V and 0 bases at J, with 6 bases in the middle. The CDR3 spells CASSLASSSGNTIYF. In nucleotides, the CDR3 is TGTGCCAGCAGCTTAGCCAGTAGCTCTGGAAACACCATATATTTT.

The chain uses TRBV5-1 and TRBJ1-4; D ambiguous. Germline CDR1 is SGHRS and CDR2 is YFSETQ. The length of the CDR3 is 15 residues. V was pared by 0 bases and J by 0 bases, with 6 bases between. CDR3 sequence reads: CASSLVATTNEKLFF. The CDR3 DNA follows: TGCGCCAGCAGCTTGGTAGCCACAACTAATGAAAAACTGTTTTTT.

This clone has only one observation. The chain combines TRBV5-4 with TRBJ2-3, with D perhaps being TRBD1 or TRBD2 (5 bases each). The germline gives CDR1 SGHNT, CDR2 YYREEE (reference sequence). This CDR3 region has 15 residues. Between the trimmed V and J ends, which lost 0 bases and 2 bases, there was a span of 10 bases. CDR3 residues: CASSLGRGLTDTQYF. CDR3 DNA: TGTGCCAGCAGCTTGGGCCGGGGCCTCACAGATACGCAGTATTTT.

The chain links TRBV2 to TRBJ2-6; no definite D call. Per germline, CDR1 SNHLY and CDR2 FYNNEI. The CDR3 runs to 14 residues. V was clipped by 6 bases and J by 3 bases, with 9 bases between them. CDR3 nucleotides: TGTGCCAGCAGAACAGAACGTGGGGCCAACGTCCTGACTTTC. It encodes CASRTERGANVLTF.

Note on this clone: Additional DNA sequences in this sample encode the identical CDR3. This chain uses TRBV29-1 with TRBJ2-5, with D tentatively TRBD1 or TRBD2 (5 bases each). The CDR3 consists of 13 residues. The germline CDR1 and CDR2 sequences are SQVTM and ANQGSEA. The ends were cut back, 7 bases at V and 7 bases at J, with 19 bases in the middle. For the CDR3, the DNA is TGCAGCGCCGCCGGGACGGAAGAGGGGACCCAGTACTTC. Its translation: CSAAGTEEGTQYF. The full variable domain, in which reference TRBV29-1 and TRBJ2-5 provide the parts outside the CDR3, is SAVISQKPSRDICQRGTSLTIQCQVDSQVTMMFWYRQQPGQSLTLIATANQGSEATYESGFVIDKFPISRPNLTFSTLTVSNMSPEDSSIYLCSAAGTEEGTQYFGPGTRLLVL.

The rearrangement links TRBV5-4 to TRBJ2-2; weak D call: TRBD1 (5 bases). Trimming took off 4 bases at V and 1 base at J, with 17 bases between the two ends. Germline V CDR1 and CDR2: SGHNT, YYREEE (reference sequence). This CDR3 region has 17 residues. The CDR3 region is CASSHARAALNTGELFF. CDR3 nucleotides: TGTGCCAGCAGCCACGCCAGGGCGGCGTTGAACACCGGGGAGCTGTTTTTT.

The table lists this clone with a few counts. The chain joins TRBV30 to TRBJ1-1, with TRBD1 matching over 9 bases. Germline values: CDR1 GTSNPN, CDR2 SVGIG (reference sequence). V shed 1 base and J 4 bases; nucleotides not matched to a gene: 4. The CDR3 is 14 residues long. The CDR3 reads CAWSATGGLTEAFF. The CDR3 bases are TGTGCCTGGAGTGCGACAGGGGGACTCACTGAAGCTTTCTTT.

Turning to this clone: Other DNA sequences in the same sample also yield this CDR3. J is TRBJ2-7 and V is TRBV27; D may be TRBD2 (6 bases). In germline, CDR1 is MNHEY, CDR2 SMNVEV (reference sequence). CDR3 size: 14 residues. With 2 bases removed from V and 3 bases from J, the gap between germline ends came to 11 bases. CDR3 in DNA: TGTGCCAGCAGTTTAGCGGGGTCGAGCTACGAGCAGTACTTC. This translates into CASSLAGSSYEQYF.

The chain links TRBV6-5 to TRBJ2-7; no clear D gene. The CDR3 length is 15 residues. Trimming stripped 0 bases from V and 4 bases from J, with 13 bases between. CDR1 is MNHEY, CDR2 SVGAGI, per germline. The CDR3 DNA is TGTGCCAGCAGTTACTCGGCTTCAGGCCGGTACGAGCAGTACTTC. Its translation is CASSYSASGRYEQYF.

The CDR3 sequence is CASSWGEVNTGELFF. DNA of the CDR3: TGTGCCAGCAGTTGGGGGGAGGTAAACACCGGGGAGCTGTTTTTT. This chain connects TRBV6-5 to TRBJ2-2; a weak D match, TRBD2 (6 bases). Trimming cost V 4 bases and J 2 bases, with 11 bases left between them. The CDR3 runs 15 residues. Germline V gene sequence: CDR1 MNHEY, CDR2 SVGAGI.

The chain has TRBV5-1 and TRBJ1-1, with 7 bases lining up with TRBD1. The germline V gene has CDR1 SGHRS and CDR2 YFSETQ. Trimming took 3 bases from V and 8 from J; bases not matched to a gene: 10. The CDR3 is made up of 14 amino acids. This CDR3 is CASSSLGTAPEAFF. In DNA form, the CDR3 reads TGCGCCAGCAGCTCGTTAGGGACAGCGCCCGAAGCTTTCTTT.

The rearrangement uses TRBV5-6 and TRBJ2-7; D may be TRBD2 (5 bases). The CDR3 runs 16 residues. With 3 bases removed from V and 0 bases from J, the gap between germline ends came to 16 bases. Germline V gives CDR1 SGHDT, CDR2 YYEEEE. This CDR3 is CASSYPPSRDSYEQYF. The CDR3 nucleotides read TGTGCCAGCAGCTATCCACCTAGCCGGGACTCCTACGAGCAGTACTTC. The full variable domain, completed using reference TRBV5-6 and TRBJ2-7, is DAGVTQSPTHLIKTRGQQVTLRCSPKSGHDTVSWYQQALGQGPQFIFQYYEEEERQRGNFPDRFSGHQFPNYSSELNVNALLLGDSALYLCASSYPPSRDSYEQYFGPGTRLTVT.

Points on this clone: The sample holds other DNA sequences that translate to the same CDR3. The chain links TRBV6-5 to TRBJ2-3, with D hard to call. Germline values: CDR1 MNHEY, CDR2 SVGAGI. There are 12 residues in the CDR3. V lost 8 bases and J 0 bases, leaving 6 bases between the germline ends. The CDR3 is CASRESTDTQYF. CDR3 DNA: TGTGCCAGCCGCGAGAGCACAGATACGCAGTATTTT.

CDR3 DNA sequence: TGCGCCAGCAGTCCCTCGGGGACAGGGGTCGGCGAGCAGTACTTC. It specifies CASSPSGTGVGEQYF. The chain carries TRBV5-1 and TRBJ2-7; TRBD1 matches at 10 bases. This CDR3 has 15 residues. Germline lookup yields CDR1 SGHRS and CDR2 YFSETQ. With 5 bases clipped from V and 6 bases from J, the junction kept 11 bases outside the gene matches.

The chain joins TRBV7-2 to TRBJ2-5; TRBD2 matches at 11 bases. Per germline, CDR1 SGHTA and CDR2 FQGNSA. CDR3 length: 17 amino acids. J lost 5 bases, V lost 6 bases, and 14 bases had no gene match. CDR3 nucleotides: TGTGCCAGCAGGCAAACTAGCGGGAGAGGGGTTGCGGAGACCCAGTACTTC. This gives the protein CASRQTSGRGVAETQYF.

Here the CDR3 reads CASGLPYQETQYF. The DNA of the CDR3 is TGTGCTAGTGGTTTGCCGTACCAAGAGACCCAGTACTTC. The chain employs TRBV12-5 and TRBJ2-5; D not certain. The CDR3 covers 13 residues. Trimming shortened V by 2 bases and J by 0 bases, and 4 bases separated the two germline ends. Germline-derived CDR1 and CDR2 are LGHNT and FRNRAP. Filled out from reference TRBV12-5 and TRBJ2-5, the complete variable domain reads DARVTQTPRHKVTEMGQEVTMRCQPILGHNTVFWYRQTMMQGLELLAYFRNRAPLDDSGMPKDRFSAEMPDATLATLKIQPSEPRDSAVYFCASGLPYQETQYFGPGTRLLVL.

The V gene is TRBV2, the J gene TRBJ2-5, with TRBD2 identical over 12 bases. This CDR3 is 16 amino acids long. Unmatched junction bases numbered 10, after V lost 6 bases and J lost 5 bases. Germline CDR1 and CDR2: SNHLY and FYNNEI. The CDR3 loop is CASRGETSGSGETQYF. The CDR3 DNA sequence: TGTGCCAGCAGGGGAGAGACTAGCGGGAGCGGCGAGACCCAGTACTTC.

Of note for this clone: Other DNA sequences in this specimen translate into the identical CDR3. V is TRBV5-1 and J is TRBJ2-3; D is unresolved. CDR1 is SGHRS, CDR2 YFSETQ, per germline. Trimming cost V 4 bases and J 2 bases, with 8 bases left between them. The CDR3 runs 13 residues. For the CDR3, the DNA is TGCGCCAGCAGCCAAAGAACCACAGATACGCAGTATTTT. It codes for CASSQRTTDTQYF.

Here the CDR3 reads CASSISPSGAGETQYF. The CDR3 region has the DNA TGTGCCAGTAGTATTTCTCCTAGCGGGGCGGGGGAGACCCAGTACTTC. This chain uses TRBV19 with TRBJ2-5; 9 bases line up with TRBD2. V lost 3 bases, J lost 5 bases, and 10 bases stayed unmatched. Germline CDR1 reads LNHDA; CDR2 reads SQIVND (reference sequence). The CDR3 contains 16 residues.

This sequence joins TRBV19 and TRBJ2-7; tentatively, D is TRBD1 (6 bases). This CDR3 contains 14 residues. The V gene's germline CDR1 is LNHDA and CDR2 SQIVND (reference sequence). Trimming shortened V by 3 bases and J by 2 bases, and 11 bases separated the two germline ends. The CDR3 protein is CASSILGATYEQYF. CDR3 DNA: TGTGCCAGTAGTATTTTGGGGGCTACCTACGAGCAGTACTTC.

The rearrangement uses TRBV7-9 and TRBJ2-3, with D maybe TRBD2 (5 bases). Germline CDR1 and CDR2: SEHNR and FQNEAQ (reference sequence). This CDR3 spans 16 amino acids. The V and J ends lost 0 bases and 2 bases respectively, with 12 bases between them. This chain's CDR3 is CASSLARGPVTDTQYF. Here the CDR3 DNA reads TGTGCCAGCAGCTTAGCTCGAGGGCCCGTCACAGATACGCAGTATTTT.

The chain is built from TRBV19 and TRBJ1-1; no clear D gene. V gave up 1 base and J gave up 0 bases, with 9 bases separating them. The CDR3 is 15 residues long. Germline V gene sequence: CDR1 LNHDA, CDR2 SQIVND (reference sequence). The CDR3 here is CASSIAIGMNTEAFF. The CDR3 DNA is TGTGCCAGTAGTATAGCAATTGGGATGAACACTGAAGCTTTCTTT.